What follows is one TCR beta chain and its context. Cohort allocation depended upon clinical history that participants reported. The study counted Cohort 3 donors as recovered given two negative PCRs, clearance, or symptom resolution. The data are from a study of blood T cell repertoires in COVID-19. The germline V gene has CDR1 MRHNA and CDR2 SNTAGT. V lost 9 bases to trimming and J lost 6 bases, with 12 bases between them. The CDR3 totals 13 residues. Generated by immunoSEQ multiplex PCR, the TCRdb table keeps only in-frame clones and is missing some. This table has fewer than 350,000 clones, roughly 89% appearing once.

The chain combines TRBV6-4 with TRBJ1-6; D remains unclear. Sequencing was performed on PBMCs or T cells enriched from blood (not recorded which). The clonotype was recovered from a man aged 55-75 years who had recovered from COVID-19. The CDR3 sequence: CARSFRVNSPLHF. DNA for the CDR3: TGTGCCAGGTCCTTCCGAGTTAATTCACCCCTCCACTTT.